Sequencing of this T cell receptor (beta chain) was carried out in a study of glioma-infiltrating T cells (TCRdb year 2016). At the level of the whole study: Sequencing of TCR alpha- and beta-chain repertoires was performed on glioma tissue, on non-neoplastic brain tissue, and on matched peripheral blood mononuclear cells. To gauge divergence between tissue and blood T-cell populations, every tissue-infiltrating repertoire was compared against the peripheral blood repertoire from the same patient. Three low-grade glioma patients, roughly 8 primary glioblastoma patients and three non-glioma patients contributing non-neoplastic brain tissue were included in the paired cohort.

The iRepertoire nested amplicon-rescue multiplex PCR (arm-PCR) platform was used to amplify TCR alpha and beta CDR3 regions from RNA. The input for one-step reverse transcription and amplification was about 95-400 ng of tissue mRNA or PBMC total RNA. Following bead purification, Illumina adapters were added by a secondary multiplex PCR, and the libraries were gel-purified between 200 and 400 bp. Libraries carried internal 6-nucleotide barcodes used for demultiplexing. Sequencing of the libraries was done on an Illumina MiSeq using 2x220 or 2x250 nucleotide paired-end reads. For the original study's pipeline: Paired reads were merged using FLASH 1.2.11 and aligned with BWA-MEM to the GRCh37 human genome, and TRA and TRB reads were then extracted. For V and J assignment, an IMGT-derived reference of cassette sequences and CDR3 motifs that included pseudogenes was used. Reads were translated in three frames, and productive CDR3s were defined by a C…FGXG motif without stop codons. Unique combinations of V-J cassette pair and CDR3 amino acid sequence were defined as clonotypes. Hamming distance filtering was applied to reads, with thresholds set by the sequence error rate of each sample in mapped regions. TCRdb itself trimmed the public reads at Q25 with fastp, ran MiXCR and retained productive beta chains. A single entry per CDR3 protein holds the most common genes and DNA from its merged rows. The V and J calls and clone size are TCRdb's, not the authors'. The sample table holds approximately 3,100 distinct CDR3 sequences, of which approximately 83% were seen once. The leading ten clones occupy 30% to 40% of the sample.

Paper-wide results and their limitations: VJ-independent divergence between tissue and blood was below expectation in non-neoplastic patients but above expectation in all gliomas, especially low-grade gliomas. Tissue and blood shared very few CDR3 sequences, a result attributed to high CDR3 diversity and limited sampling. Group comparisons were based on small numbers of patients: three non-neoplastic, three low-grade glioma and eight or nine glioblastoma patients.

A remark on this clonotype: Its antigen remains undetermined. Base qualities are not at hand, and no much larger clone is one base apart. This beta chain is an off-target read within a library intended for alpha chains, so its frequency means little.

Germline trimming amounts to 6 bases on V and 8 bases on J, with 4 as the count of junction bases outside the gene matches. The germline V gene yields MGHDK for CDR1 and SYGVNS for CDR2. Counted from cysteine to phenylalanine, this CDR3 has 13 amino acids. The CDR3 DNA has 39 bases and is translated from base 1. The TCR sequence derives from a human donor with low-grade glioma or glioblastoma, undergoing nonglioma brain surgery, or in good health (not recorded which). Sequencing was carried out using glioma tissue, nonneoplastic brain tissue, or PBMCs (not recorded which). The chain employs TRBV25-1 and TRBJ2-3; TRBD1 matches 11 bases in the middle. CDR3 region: CASRGQGVGTQYF. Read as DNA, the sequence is TGTGCCAGCAGGGGACAGGGGGTTGGTACGCAGTATTTT.